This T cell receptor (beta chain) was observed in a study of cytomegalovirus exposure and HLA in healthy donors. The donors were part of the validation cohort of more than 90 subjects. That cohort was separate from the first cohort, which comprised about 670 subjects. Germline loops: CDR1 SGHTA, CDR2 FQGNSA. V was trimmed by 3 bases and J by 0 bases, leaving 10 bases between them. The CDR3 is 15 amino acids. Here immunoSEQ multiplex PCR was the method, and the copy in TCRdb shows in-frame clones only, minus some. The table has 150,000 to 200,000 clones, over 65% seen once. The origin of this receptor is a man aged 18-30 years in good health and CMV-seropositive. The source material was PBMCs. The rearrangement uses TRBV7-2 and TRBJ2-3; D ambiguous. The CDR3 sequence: CASSFSRTSTDTQYF. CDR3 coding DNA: TGTGCCAGCAGCTTTAGCCGTACTAGCACAGATACGCAGTATTTT.